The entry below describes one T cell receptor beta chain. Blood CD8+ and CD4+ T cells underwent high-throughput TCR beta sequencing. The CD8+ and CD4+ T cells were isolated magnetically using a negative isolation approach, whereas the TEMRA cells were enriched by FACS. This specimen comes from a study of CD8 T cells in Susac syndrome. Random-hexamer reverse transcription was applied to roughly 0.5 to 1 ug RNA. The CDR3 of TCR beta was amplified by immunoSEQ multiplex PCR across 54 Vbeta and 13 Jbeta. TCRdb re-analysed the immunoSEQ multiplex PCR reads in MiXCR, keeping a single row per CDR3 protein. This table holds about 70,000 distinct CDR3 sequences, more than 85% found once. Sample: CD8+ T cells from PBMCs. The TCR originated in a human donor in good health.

CDR3 loop: CASSYETSWLSGELFF. As DNA, the CDR3 is TGTGCCAGCAGTTACGAAACTAGTTGGCTCAGCGGGGAGCTGTTTTTT. The chain combines TRBV6-2 or TRBV6-3 with TRBJ2-2, with D possibly matching TRBD2 (5 bases). Trimming cost V 2 bases and J 7 bases, with 17 bases left between them. The CDR3 spans 16 residues. In germline, CDR1 is MNHEY, CDR2 SVGEGT.